This note documents a single TCR beta chain sequence. Its antigen is unknown. The PCR had 60 Vbeta and 13 Jbeta primers. The method was immunoSEQ multiplex PCR; TCRdb's version includes in-frame clones alone and lacks a portion of them. The sample lists about 140,000 clones; 55% to 80% were seen once. Everyone who donated was a healthy bone marrow donor. The entry originates in a study of cytomegalovirus exposure and HLA in healthy donors. Study outcomes and limitations: Accurate prediction of most subjects' HLA-A and HLA-B alleles from TCR beta sequences was reported. TCR beta chains numbering 164 were designated cytomegalovirus-associated.

The source of this sequence is a human donor in good health. Sequencing was carried out using PBMCs.

The CDR3 sequence is CSVTGTSGGAPYNEQFF. The CDR3 DNA follows: TGCAGCGTGACCGGGACTAGCGGGGGGGCCCCCTACAATGAGCAGTTCTTC. V usage is TRBV29-1 and J usage is TRBJ2-1, with 16 bases lining up with TRBD2. CDR3 length: 17 amino acids. V shed 6 bases and J 2 bases; nucleotides not matched to a gene: 7. CDR1 is SQVTM, CDR2 ANQGSEA, per germline.